Below are 6 T cell receptor beta chains sequenced from a single sample in a study of molecular identifiers for immune sequencing clone quantification. Using its own MiXCR run on the PCR reads, TCRdb lists one record per CDR3 protein. Here the sample spans 300,000 to 400,000 distinct CDR3 sequences, about a fifth being singletons. The sequenced material came from naive CD8+ T cells from blood, with Jurkat cell RNA spiked in. The subset was: FACS-sorted CD8+CD4-CCR7+CD45RA+ naive T cells. These receptors originate from a human donor in good health. Some libraries in this study had Jurkat cell RNA spiked in.

This clonotype occurred many times. The V gene is TRBV4-2, the J gene TRBJ2-7, with D possibly being TRBD1 or TRBD2 (6 bases each). V was cut by 1 base and J by 1 base, with 20 bases left in between. This CDR3 contains 18 residues. Germline CDR1 is LGHNA and CDR2 is YNFKEQ. The CDR3 coding sequence is TGTGCCAGCAGCCAAGCCCAATTACAAGGGGGGTTGTCCTACGAGCAGTACTTC. This sequence encodes CASSQAQLQGGLSYEQYF.

Worth noting for this clonotype: With a much larger clone just one base away, this may be a read error. The chain has TRBV18 and TRBJ2-3; 7 nucleotides line up with TRBD1. The V gene's germline CDR1 is KGHSH and CDR2 LQKENI. The CDR3 runs to 16 residues. The DNA for the CDR3 is TGTACCAGCTCATCCGGGCCCCAGGGGGGCACAGATACGCAGTATTTT. As protein: CTSSSGPQGGTDTQYF.

This clonotype has a count of ten or more. V and J are TRBV7-9 and TRBJ2-5, with D unclear. V lost 0 bases and J lost 5, with 4 bases in between. The CDR3 is 12 amino acids. Per germline, CDR1 SEHNR and CDR2 FQNEAQ (reference sequence). CDR3 loop: CASSLASETQYF. DNA for the CDR3: TGTGCCAGCAGCTTAGCGTCCGAGACCCAGTACTTC.

The table lists this clonotype with a few counts. The chain links TRBV12-3 or TRBV12-4 to TRBJ2-3, with D possibly matching TRBD2 (5 bases). There are 13 residues in the CDR3. Trimming removed 3 bases at V and 4 bases at J, with 8 bases between. CDR3 sequence: CASSFLAPDTQYF. CDR3 in DNA: TGTGCCAGCAGTTTTCTAGCCCCAGATACGCAGTATTTT.

The genes are TRBV4-3 and TRBJ2-2, with TRBD2 as a possible D gene (5 bases). V shed 1 base and J shed 0 bases, with 9 bases lying between them. Germline V CDR1 and CDR2: LGHNA, YSLEER. CDR3 length equals 16 residues. CDR3 nucleotide sequence: TGCGCCAGCAGCCAAGCTGCGGGTTCGAACACCGGGGAGCTGTTTTTT. Translated: CASSQAAGSNTGELFF.

Comment on this clonotype: One end of the junction varies from germline; a read error may be responsible. The genes are TRBV11-2 and TRBJ2-1, with a weak D call TRBD1 (6 bases). Germline lookup yields CDR1 SGHAT and CDR2 FQNNGV. The CDR3 totals 15 residues. CDR3 sequence: CASSLARGAYSEQFF. In DNA form, the CDR3 reads TGTGCCAGCAGCTTAGCCAGGGGTGCCTACAGTGAGCAGTTCTTC.